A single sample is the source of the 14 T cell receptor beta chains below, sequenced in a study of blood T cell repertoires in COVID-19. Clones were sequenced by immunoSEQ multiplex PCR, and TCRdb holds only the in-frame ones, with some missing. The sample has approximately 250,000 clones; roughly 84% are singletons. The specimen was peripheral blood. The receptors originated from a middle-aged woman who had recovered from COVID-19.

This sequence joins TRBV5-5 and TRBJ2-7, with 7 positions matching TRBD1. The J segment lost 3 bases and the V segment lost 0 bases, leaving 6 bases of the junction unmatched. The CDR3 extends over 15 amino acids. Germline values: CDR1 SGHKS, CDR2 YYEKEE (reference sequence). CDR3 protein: CASSLERQGVYEQYF. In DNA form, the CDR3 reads TGTGCCAGCAGCTTGGAGCGACAGGGTGTCTACGAGCAGTACTTC.

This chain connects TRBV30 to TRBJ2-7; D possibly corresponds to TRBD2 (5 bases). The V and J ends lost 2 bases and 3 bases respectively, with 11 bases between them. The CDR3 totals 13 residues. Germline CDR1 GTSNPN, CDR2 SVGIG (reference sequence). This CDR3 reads CAWSFLAGYEQYF. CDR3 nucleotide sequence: TGTGCCTGGAGTTTTCTCGCGGGCTACGAGCAGTACTTC.

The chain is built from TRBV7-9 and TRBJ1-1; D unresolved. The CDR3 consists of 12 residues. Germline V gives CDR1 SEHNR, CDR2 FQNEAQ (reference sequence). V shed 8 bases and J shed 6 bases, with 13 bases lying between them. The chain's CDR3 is CASGPSVAEAFF. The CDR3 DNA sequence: TGTGCCAGCGGTCCCTCGGTAGCTGAAGCTTTCTTT.

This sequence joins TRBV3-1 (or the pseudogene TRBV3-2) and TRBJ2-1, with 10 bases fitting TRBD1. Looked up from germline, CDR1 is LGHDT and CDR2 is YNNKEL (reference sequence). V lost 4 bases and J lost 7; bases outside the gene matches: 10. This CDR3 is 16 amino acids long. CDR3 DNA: TGTGCCAGCAGCCTATCGGACAGGGGGAGAGGAAATGAGCAGTTCTTC. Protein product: CASSLSDRGRGNEQFF.

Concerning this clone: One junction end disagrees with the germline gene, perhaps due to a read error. DNA for the CDR3: TGTGCCAGCCCTGAGGCCAACTTC. This translates into CASPEANF. This chain connects TRBV28 to TRBJ1-2; D uncertain. Germline V gene data show CDR1 as MDHEN and CDR2 as SYDVKM. The CDR3 has 8 amino acids.

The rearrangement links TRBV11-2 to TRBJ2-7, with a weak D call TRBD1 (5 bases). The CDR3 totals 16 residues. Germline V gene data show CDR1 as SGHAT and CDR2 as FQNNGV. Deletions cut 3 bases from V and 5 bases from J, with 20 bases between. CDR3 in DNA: TGTGCCAGCAGCTTTGGGTTCTCAGGGAAACGACACGAGCAGTACTTC. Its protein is CASSFGFSGKRHEQYF.

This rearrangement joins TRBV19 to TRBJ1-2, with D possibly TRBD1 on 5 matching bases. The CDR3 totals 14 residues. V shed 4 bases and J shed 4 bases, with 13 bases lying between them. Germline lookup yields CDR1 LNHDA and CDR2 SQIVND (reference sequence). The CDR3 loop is CASSSVTGIYGYTF. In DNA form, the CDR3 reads TGTGCCAGTAGTAGCGTAACAGGAATCTATGGCTACACCTTC.

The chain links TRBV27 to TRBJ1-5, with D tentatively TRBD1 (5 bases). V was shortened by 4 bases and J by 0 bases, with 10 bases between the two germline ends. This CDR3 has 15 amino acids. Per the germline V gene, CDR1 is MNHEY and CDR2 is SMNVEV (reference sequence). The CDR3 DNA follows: TGTGCCAGCAGTTCCCAGGGATATAGCAATCAGCCCCAGCATTTT. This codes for CASSSQGYSNQPQHF.

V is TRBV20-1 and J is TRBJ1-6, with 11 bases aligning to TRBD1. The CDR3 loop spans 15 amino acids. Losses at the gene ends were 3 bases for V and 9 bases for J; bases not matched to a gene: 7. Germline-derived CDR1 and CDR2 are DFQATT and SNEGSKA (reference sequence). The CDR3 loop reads CSASTGQGESSPLHF. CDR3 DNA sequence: TGCAGTGCTAGTACGGGACAGGGGGAGAGTTCACCCCTCCACTTT.

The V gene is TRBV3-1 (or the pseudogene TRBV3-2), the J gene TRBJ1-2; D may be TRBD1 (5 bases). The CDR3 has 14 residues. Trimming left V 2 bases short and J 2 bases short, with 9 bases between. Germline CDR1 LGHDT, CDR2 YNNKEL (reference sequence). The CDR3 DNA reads TGTGCCAGCAGCCAATTTGGGGGGAACTATGGCTACACCTTC. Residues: CASSQFGGNYGYTF.

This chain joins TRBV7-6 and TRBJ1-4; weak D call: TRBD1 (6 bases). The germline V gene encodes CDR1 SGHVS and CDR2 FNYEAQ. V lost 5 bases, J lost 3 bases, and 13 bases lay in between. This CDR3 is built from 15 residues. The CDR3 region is CASSQYREPNEKLFF. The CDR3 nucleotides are TGTGCCAGCAGCCAATACAGGGAGCCTAATGAAAAACTGTTTTTT.

The CDR3 nucleotides read TGTGCCAGCAGTGACCAGGGGAACACTGAAGCTTTCTTT. It specifies CASSDQGNTEAFF. This chain joins TRBV28 and TRBJ1-1; D may be TRBD1 (5 bases). Germline CDR1 reads MDHEN; CDR2 reads SYDVKM. Trimming removed 5 bases from V and 1 base from J, with 8 bases in between. The CDR3 has 13 residues.

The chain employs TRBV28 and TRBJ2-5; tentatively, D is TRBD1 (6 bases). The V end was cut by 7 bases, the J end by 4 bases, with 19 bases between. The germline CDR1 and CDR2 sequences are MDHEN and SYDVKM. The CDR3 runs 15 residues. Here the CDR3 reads CASTSTRGPRETQYF. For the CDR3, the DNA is TGTGCCAGCACCTCCACCAGGGGCCCCCGAGAGACCCAGTACTTC.

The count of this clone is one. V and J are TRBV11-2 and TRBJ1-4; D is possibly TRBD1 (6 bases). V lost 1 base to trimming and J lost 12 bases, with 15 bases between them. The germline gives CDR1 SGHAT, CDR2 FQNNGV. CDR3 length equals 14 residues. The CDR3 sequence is CASSLGTRGVELFF. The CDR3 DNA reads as TGTGCCAGCAGCTTAGGTACCAGGGGAGTAGAACTGTTTTTT. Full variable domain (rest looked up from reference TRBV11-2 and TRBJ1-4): EAGVAQSPRYKIIEKRQSVAFWCNPISGHATLYWYQQILGQGPKLLIQFQNNGVVDDSQLPKDRFSAERLKGVDSTLKIQPAKLEDSAVYLCASSLGTRGVELFFGSGTQLSVL.